The source of this T cell receptor (beta chain) is a study of cytomegalovirus exposure and HLA in healthy donors. Looking at the study overall: From donors who were HLA-typed, an early data release held 80 million to 85 million unique TCRs.

Germline loops: CDR1 MNHNY, CDR2 SVGAGI (reference sequence). With 4 bases clipped from V and 4 bases from J, the junction kept 6 bases outside the gene matches. The CDR3 has 15 amino acids. Both 60 Vbeta primers and 13 Jbeta primers went into the PCR. Method: immunoSEQ multiplex PCR; TCRdb's copy keeps in-frame clones and lacks some. The table shows approximately 50,000 clones, with around three fifths occurring only once. As regards this clone: Its cognate antigen is unknown.

Findings of the study overall: The records held CMV serostatus as the only immune exposure information.

What was sequenced was PBMCs. The source of this sequence is a human donor in good health. This sequence joins TRBV6-6 and TRBJ2-1, with 8 bases identical to TRBD1. The CDR3: CASSSWTGNYNEQFF. The CDR3 DNA sequence: TGTGCCAGCAGTTCCTGGACAGGGAATTACAATGAGCAGTTCTTC.